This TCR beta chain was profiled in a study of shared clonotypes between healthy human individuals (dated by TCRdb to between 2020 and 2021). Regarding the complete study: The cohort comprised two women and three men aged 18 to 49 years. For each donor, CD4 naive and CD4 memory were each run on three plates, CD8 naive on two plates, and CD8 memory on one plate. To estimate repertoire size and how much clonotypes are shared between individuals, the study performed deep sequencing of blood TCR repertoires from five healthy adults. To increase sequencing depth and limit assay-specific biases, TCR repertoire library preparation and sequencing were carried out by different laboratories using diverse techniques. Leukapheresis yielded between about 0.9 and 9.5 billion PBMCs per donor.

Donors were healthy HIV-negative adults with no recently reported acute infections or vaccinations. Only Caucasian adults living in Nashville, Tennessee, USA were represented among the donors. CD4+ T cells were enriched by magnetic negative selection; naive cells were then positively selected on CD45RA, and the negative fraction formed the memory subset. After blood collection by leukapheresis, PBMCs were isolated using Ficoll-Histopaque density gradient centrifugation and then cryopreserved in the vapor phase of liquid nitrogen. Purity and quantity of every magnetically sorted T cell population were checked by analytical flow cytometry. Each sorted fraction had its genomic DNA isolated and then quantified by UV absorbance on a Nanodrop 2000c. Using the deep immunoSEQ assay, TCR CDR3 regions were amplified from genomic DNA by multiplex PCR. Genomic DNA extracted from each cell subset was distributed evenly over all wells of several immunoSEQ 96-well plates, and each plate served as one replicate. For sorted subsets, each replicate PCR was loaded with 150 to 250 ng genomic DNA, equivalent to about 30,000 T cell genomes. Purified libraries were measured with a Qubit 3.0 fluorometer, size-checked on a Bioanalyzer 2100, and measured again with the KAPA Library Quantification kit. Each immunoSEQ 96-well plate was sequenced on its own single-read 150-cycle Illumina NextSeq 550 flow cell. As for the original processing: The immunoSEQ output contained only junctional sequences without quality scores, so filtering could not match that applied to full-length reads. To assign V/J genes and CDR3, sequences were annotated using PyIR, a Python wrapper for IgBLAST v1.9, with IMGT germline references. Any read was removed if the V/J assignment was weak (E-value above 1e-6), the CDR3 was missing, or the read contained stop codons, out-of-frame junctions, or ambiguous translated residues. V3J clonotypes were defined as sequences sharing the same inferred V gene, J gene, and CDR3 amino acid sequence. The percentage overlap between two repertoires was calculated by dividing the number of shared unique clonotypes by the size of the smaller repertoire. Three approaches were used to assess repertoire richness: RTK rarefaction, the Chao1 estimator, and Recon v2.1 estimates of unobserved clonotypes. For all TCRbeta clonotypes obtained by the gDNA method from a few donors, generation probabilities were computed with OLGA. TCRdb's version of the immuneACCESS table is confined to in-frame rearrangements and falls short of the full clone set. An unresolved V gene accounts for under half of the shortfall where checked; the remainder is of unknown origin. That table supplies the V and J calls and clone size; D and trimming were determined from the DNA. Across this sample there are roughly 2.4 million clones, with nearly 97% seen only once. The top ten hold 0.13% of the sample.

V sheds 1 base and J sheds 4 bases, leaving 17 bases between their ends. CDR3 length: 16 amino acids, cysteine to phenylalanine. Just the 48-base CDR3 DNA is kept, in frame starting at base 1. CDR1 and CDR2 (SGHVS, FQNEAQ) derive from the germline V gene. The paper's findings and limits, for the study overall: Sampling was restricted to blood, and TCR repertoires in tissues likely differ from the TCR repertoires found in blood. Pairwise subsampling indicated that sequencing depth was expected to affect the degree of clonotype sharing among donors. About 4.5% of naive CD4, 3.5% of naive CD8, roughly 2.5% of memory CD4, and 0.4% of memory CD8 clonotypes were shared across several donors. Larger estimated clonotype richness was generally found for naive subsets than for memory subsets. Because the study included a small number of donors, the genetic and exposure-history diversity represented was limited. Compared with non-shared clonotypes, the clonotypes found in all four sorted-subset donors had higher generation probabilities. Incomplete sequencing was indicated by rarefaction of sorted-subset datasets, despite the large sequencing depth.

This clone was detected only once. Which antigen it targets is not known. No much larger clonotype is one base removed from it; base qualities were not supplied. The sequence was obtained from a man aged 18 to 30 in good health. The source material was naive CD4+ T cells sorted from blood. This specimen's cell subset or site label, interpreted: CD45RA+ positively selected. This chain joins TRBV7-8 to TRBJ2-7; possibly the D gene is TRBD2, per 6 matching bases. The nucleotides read TGTGCCAGCAGCTTAGGATTCGGAGGAAGCGGGTACGAGCAGTACTTC. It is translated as CASSLGFGGSGYEQYF. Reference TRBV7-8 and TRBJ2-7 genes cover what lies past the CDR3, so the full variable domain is GAGVSQSPRYKVAKRGQDVALRCDPISGHVSLFWYQQALGQGPEFLTYFQNEAQLDKSGLPSDRFFAERPEGSVSTLKIQRTQQEDSAVYLCASSLGFGGSGYEQYFGPGTRLTVT.